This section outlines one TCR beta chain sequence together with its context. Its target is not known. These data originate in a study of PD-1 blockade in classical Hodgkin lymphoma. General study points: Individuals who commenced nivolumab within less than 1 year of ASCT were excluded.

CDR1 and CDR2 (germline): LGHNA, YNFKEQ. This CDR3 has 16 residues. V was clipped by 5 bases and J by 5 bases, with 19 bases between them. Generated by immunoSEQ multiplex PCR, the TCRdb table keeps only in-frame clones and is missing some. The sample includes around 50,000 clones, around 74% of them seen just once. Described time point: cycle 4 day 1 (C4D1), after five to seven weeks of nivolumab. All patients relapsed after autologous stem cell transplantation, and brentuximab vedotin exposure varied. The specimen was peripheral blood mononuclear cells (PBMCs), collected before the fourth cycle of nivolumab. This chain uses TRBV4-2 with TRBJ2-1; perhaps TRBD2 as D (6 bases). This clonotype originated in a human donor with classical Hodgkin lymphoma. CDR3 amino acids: CASSLLADYLNNEQFF. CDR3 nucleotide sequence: TGTGCCAGCAGCTTGTTAGCGGACTACCTAAACAATGAGCAGTTCTTC.